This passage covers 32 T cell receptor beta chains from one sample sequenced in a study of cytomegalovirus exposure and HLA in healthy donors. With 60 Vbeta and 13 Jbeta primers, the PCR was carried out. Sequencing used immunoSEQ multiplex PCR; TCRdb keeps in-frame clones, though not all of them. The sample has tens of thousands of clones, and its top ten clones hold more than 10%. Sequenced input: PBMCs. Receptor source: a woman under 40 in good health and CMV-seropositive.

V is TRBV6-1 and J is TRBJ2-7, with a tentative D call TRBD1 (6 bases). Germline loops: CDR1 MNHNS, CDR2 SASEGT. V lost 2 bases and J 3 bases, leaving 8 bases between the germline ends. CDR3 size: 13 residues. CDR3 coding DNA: TGTGCCAGCAGTGAACAGGGGCACTACGAGCAGTACTTC. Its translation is CASSEQGHYEQYF.

The CDR3 protein is CASRRTVNTEAFF. CDR3 in DNA: TGTGCCAGCAGGAGGACAGTGAACACTGAAGCTTTCTTT. The chain links TRBV6-1 to TRBJ1-1; D is perhaps TRBD1 (6 bases). V was shortened by 6 bases and J by 0 bases, with 8 bases between the two germline ends. CDR3 length: 13 residues. From germline, CDR1 is MNHNS and CDR2 SASEGT.

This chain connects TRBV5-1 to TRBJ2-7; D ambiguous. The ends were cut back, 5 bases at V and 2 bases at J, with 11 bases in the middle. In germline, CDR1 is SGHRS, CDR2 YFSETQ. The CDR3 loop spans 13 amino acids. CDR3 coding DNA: TGCGCCAGCAGGTACGGTCAAACCTACGAGCAGTACTTC. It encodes CASRYGQTYEQYF. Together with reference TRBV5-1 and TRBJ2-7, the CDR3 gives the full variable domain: KAGVTQTPRYLIKTRGQQVTLSCSPISGHRSVSWYQQTPGQGLQFLFEYFSETQRNKGNFPGRFSGRQFSNSRSEMNVSTLELGDSALYLCASRYGQTYEQYFGPGTRLTVT.

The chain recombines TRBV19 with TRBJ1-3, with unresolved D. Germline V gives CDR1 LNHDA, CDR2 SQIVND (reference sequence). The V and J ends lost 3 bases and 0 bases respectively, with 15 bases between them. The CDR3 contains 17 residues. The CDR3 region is CASSIGERFSSGNTIYF. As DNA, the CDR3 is TGTGCCAGTAGTATCGGGGAAAGGTTTTCCTCTGGAAACACCATATATTTT.

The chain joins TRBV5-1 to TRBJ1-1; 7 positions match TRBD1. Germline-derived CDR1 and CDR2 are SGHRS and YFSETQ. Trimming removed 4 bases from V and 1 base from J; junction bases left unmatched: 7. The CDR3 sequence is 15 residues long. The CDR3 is CASSVEGARNTEAFF. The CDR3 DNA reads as TGCGCCAGCAGCGTGGAGGGGGCGAGGAACACTGAAGCTTTCTTT.

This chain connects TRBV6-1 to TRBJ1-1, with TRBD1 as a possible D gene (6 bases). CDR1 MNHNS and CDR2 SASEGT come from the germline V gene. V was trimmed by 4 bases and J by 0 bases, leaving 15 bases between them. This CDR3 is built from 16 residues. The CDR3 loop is CASSVATGQLNTEAFF. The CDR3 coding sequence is TGTGCCAGCAGTGTGGCCACTGGACAGTTGAACACTGAAGCTTTCTTT.

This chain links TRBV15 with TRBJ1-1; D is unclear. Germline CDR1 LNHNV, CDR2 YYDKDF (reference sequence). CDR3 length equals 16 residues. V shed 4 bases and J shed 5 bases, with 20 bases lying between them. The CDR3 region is CATSTVRYSAVTEAFF. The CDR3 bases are TGTGCCACCAGCACCGTACGGTATTCGGCGGTTACTGAAGCTTTCTTT.

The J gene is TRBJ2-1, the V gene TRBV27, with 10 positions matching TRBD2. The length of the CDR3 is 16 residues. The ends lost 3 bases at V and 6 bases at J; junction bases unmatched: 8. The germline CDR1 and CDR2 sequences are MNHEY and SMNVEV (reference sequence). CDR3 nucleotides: TGTGCCAGCAGTTTTAGGCTAGCGGGAGTGTTCAATGAGCAGTTCTTC. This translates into CASSFRLAGVFNEQFF.

CDR3 region: CASNSGQGYEKLFF. The DNA of the CDR3 is TGTGCCAGCAACTCGGGACAGGGTTATGAAAAACTGTTTTTT. J is TRBJ1-4 and V is TRBV25-1; 9 bases are a match to TRBD1. Germline values: CDR1 MGHDK, CDR2 SYGVNS. V shed 7 bases and J 6 bases; nucleotides not matched to a gene: 6. CDR3 length equals 14 residues.

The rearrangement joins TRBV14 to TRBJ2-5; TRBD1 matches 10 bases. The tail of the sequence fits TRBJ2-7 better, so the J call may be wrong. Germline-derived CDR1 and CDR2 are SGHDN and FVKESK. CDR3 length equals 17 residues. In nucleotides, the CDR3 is TGTGCCAGCAGCCTAAGAAGGGGGGGACAGGGGAAGTACGAGCAGTACTTC. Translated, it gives CASSLRRGGQGKYEQYF.

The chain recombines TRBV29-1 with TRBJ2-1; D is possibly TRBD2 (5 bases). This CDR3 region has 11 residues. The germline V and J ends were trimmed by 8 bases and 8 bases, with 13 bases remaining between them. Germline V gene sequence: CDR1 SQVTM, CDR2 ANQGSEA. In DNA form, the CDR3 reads TGCAGCCAGGTGAGGGCCGATGAGCAGTTCTTC. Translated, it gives CSQVRADEQFF.

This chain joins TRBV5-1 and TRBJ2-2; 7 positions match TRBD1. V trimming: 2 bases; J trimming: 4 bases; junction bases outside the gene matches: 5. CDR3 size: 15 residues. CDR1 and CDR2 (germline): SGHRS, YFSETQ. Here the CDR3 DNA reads TGCGCCAGCAGCTTCGACAGGGTTCTCACCGGGGAGCTGTTTTTT. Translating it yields CASSFDRVLTGELFF.

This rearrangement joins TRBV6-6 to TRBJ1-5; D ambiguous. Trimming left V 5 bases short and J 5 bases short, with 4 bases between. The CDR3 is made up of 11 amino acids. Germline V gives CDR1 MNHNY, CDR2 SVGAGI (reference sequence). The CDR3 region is CASSPDQPQHF. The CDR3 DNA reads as TGTGCCAGCAGTCCGGATCAGCCCCAGCATTTT.

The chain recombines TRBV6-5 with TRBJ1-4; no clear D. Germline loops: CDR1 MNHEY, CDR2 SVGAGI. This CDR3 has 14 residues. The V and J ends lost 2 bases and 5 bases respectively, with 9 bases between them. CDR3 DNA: TGTGCCAGCAGTTACGCAGAAGAAAATGAAAAACTGTTTTTT. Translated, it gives CASSYAEENEKLFF.

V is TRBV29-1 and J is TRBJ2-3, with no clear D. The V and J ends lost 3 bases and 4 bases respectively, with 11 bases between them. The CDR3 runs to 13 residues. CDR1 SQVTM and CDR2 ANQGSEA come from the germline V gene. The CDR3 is CSVDEQHADTQYF. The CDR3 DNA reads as TGCAGCGTTGACGAACAGCACGCAGATACGCAGTATTTT.

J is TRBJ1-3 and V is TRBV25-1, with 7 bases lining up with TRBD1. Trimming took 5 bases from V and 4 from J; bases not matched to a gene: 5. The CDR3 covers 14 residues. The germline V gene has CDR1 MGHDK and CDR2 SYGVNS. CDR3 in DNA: TGTGCCAGCAGTCCAAGGACAGGAGGAAACACCATATATTTT. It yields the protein CASSPRTGGNTIYF.

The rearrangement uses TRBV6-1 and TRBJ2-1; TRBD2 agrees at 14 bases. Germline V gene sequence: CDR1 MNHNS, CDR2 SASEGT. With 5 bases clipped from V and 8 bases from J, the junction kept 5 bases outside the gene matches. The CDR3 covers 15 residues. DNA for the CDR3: TGTGCCAGCAGTCCCGGGACTAGCGGGAGTTATGAGCAGTTCTTC. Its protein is CASSPGTSGSYEQFF.

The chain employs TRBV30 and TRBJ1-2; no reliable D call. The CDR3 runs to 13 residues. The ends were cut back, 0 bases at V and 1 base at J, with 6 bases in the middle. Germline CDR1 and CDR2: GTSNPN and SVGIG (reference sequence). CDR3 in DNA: TGTGCCTGGAGTGTGTCCGGTAACTATGGCTACACCTTC. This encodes CAWSVSGNYGYTF.

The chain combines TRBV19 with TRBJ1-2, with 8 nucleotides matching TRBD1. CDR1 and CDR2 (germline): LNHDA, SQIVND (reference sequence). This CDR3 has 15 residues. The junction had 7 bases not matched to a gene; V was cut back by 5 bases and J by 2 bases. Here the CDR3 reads CASSPGQGGNYGYTF. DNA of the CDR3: TGTGCCAGTAGTCCCGGACAGGGAGGAAACTATGGCTACACCTTC.

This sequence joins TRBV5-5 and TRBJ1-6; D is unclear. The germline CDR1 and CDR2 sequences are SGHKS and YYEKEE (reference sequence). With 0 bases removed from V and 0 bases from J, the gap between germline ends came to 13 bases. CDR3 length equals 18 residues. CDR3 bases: TGTGCCAGCAGCTTGGTAATGTCGAGGAGCTCCTATAATTCACCCCTCCACTTT. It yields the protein CASSLVMSRSSYNSPLHF.

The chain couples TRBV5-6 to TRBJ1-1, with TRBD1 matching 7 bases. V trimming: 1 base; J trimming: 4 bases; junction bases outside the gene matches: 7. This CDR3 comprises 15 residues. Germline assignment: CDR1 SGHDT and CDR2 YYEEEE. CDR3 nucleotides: TGTGCCAGCAGCTTGCGGGGACAGCCCGTCACTGAAGCTTTCTTT. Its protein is CASSLRGQPVTEAFF.

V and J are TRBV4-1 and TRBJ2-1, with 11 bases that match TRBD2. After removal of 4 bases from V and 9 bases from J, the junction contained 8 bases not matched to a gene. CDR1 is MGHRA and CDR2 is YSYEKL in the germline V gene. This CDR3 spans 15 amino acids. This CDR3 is CASSPTSGRVIEQFF. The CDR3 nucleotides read TGCGCCAGCAGCCCCACTAGCGGGAGAGTTATTGAGCAGTTCTTC.

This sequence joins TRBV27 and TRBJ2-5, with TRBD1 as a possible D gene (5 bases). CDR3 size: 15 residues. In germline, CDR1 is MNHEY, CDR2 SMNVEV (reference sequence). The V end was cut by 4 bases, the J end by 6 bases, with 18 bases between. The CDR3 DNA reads TGTGCCAGCAGTTCTATTTTTCAGGGTTTACAGACCCAGTACTTC. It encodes CASSSIFQGLQTQYF.

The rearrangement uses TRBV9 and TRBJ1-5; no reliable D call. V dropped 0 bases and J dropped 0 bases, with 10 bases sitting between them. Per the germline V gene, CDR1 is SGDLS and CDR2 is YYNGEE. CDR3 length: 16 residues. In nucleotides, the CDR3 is TGTGCCAGCAGCGTAGGGTGGCAGTATAGCAATCAGCCCCAGCATTTT. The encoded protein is CASSVGWQYSNQPQHF. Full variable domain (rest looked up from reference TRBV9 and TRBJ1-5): DSGVTQTPKHLITATGQRVTLRCSPRSGDLSVYWYQQSLDQGLQFLIQYYNGEERAKGNILERFSAQQFPDLHSELNLSSLELGDSALYFCASSVGWQYSNQPQHFGDGTRLSIL.

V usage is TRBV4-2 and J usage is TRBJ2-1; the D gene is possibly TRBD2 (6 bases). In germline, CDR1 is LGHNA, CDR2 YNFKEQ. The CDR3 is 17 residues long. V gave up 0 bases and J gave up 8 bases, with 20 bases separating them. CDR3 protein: CASSQDWGRPTGDEQFF. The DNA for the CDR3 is TGTGCCAGCAGCCAAGATTGGGGACGACCCACGGGGGATGAGCAGTTCTTC.

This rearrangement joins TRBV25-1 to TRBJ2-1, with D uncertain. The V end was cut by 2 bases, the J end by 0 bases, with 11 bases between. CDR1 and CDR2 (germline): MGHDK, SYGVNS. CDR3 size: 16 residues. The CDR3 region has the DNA TGTGCCAGCAGTGAAACCGACACAAGCTCCTACAATGAGCAGTTCTTC. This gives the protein CASSETDTSSYNEQFF.

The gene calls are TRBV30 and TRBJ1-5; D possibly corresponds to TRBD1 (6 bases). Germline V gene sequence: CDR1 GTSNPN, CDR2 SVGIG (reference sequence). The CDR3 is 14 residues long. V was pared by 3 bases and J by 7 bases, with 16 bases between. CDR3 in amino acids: CAWSARGARQPQHF. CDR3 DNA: TGTGCCTGGAGCGCTCGGGGGGCACGGCAGCCCCAGCATTTT.

CDR3 nucleotide sequence: TGTGCCAGCAGTCGGGACAGCCTTAATCAGCCCCAGCATTTT. As protein: CASSRDSLNQPQHF. J is TRBJ1-5 and V is TRBV6-1; 7 nucleotides line up with TRBD1. V lost 5 bases and J lost 4; bases outside the gene matches: 5. The CDR3 is 14 residues long. CDR1 is MNHNS and CDR2 is SASEGT in the germline V gene.

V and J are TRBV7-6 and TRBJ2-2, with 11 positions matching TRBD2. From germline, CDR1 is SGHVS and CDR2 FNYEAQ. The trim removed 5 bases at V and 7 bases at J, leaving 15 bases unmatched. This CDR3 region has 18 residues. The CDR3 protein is CASSLPTSGDEKVGELFF. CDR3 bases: TGTGCCAGCAGCCTACCGACTAGCGGGGACGAGAAGGTCGGGGAGCTGTTTTTT.

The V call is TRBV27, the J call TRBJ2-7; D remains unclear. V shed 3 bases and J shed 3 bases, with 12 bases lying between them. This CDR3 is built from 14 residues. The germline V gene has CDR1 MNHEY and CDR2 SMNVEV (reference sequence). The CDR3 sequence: CASSFYGRNYEQYF. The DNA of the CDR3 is TGTGCCAGCAGTTTTTACGGCAGGAACTACGAGCAGTACTTC.

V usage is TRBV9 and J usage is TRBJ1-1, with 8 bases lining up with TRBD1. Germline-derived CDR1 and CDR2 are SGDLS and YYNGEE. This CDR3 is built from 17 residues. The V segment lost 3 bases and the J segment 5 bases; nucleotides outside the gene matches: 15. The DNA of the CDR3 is TGTGCCAGCAGCGCCGGACAGGGAGTCCCCGTTGGGACTGAAGCTTTCTTT. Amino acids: CASSAGQGVPVGTEAFF.

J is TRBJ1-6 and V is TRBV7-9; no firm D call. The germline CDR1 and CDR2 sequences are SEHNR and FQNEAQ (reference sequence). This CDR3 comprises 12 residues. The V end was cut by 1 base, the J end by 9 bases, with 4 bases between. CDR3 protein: CASSLEASPLHF. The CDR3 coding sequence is TGTGCCAGCAGCTTAGAAGCTTCACCCCTCCACTTT.